Each of the 16 T cell receptor beta chains below was sequenced from the same sample in a study of cytomegalovirus exposure and HLA in healthy donors. The primer mix had 60 Vbeta and 13 Jbeta primers. The assay was immunoSEQ multiplex PCR, and TCRdb's table has in-frame clones only and misses some. The sample has fewer than 150,000 clones; 80% are singletons. Sequences were obtained from PBMCs. The receptor source for this set is a female donor in good health and CMV-seropositive.

This clone has a single count. The chain links TRBV30 to TRBJ2-1, with TRBD2 matching over 7 bases. The germline gives CDR1 GTSNPN, CDR2 SVGIG (reference sequence). Germline trimming cut 3 bases from V and 4 bases from J; bases unmatched to any gene: 3. The CDR3 loop spans 13 amino acids. CDR3 sequence (DNA): TGTGCCTGGAGCCCAGCGGGGTACAATGAGCAGTTCTTC. It translates to CAWSPAGYNEQFF.

This sequence joins TRBV6-1 and TRBJ1-4; TRBD1 might be the D (6 bases). Trimming took off 8 bases at V and 8 bases at J, with 21 bases between the two ends. CDR3 length: 15 residues. Germline CDR1 MNHNS, CDR2 SASEGT. In DNA, the CDR3 is TGTGCCAGCCAATTCCCAGGGGCTGAGTGGGAAAAACTGTTTTTT. Its protein product is CASQFPGAEWEKLFF.

This chain joins TRBV30 and TRBJ2-7, with 9 bases that match TRBD1. The ends lost 7 bases at V and 0 bases at J; junction bases unmatched: 7. CDR1 is GTSNPN and CDR2 is SVGIG in the germline V gene (reference sequence). This CDR3 is built from 14 residues. Here the CDR3 DNA reads TGTGCCTCAACAGGGGGCGCCGGCTCCTACGAGCAGTACTTC. This encodes CASTGGAGSYEQYF.

This clone has only a few counts. The chain carries TRBV6-6 and TRBJ1-5, with D unclear. The CDR3 is made up of 14 amino acids. The germline gives CDR1 MNHNY, CDR2 SVGAGI (reference sequence). V shed 4 bases and J shed 3 bases, with 10 bases lying between them. CDR3 nucleotides: TGTGCCAGCAGTTTCACGGGAGTCAATCAGCCCCAGCATTTT. Translating it yields CASSFTGVNQPQHF.

This rearrangement joins TRBV5-4 to TRBJ2-1, with TRBD1 matching 9 bases. The CDR3 spans 13 residues. J was trimmed by 8 bases and V by 4 bases; bases with no gene match: 4. Germline-derived CDR1 and CDR2 are SGHNT and YYREEE (reference sequence). The CDR3 DNA follows: TGTGCCAGCAGCCGAACAGGGGGCGATGAGCAGTTCTTC. Amino acid sequence: CASSRTGGDEQFF.

This clone has only a few counts. The gene calls are TRBV4-3 and TRBJ2-7; the D is unclear. The germline gives CDR1 LGHNA, CDR2 YSLEER. This CDR3 region has 15 residues. Trimming left V 4 bases short and J 0 bases short, with 13 bases between. The CDR3 sequence: CASSLLRSPSYEQYF. CDR3 in DNA: TGCGCCAGCAGCCTCCTTCGGTCTCCCTCCTACGAGCAGTACTTC.

The chain carries TRBV7-2 and TRBJ1-6; tentatively, D is TRBD1 (6 bases). From germline, CDR1 is SGHTA and CDR2 FQGNSA. The CDR3 runs 16 residues. Trimming took 4 bases from V and 8 from J, leaving 18 bases between them. The CDR3 sequence: CASSSIRQGMDSPLHF. CDR3 sequence (DNA): TGTGCCAGCAGCTCCATACGCCAGGGGATGGATTCACCCCTCCACTTT.

Notes on this clone: Other nucleotide sequences in the sample specify the same CDR3. This chain joins TRBV18 and TRBJ1-1, with a weak D call TRBD1 (6 bases). Trimming removed 6 bases at V and 2 bases at J, with 10 bases between. Looked up from germline, CDR1 is KGHSH and CDR2 is LQKENI. This CDR3 has 13 residues. CDR3 coding DNA: TGTGCCAGCTCCCTGGGACAAAACACTGAAGCTTTCTTT. Residues: CASSLGQNTEAFF.

The chain employs TRBV2 and TRBJ2-2, with 7 bases that match TRBD1. The CDR3 consists of 15 residues. J gave up 7 bases and V 7 bases, and 12 bases lay outside the gene matches. Germline V gives CDR1 SNHLY, CDR2 FYNNEI. CDR3 DNA sequence: TGTGCCAGCAAATTGGGGACAGTGACTAACGGGGAGCTGTTTTTT. Translated, it gives CASKLGTVTNGELFF.

This chain uses TRBV5-1 with TRBJ1-4; the match to TRBD1 covers 8 bases. J lost 7 bases, V lost 2 bases, and 10 bases had no gene match. CDR1 and CDR2 (germline): SGHRS, YFSETQ. The CDR3 length is 16 residues. CDR3 in DNA: TGCGCCAGCAGCTTTACCACAGGGGGTGGAGGTGAAAAACTGTTTTTT. Amino acids: CASSFTTGGGGEKLFF.

Comments on this clone: Other DNA sequences of this sample code for an identical CDR3. V gene TRBV19 combines with J gene TRBJ1-1; D not certain. Germline V gene lookup returns CDR1 LNHDA and CDR2 SQIVND (reference sequence). V gave up 2 bases and J gave up 2 bases, with 6 bases separating them. The CDR3 extends over 13 amino acids. Here the CDR3 reads CASSISLNTEAFF. Here the CDR3 DNA reads TGTGCCAGTAGTATAAGCCTCAACACTGAAGCTTTCTTT. The full variable domain, in which reference TRBV19 and TRBJ1-1 provide the parts outside the CDR3, is DGGITQSPKYLFRKEGQNVTLSCEQNLNHDAMYWYRQDPGQGLRLIYYSQIVNDFQKGDIAEGYSVSREKKESFPLTVTSAQKNPTAFYLCASSISLNTEAFFGQGTRLTVV.

This rearrangement joins TRBV4-1 to TRBJ1-2, with D perhaps TRBD1 (6 bases). Trimming took off 0 bases at V and 4 bases at J, with 12 bases between the two ends. The CDR3 extends over 15 amino acids. Germline-derived CDR1 and CDR2 are MGHRA and YSYEKL. The CDR3: CASSQDRGGAYGYTF. The CDR3 DNA is TGCGCCAGCAGCCAAGATCGTGGGGGGGCCTATGGCTACACCTTC.

This chain connects TRBV7-2 to TRBJ2-7; tentatively, D is TRBD1 (6 bases). Germline V CDR1 and CDR2: SGHTA, FQGNSA. The CDR3 consists of 12 residues. Deletions cut 8 bases from V and 3 bases from J, with 11 bases between. The CDR3, as DNA: TGTGCCAGCCAGGGACAACTCTACGAGCAGTACTTC. It yields the protein CASQGQLYEQYF.

As regards this clone: Other DNA sequences of this sample code for an identical CDR3. V usage is TRBV30 and J usage is TRBJ1-3, with D possibly matching TRBD1 (6 bases). Trimming stripped 1 base from V and 4 bases from J, with 11 bases between. Germline V gene lookup returns CDR1 GTSNPN and CDR2 SVGIG (reference sequence). This CDR3 comprises 14 residues. The CDR3 DNA follows: TGTGCCTGGAGTGGGGGGCAGCACGGAAACACCATATATTTT. Amino acids: CAWSGGQHGNTIYF.

The rearrangement links TRBV6-5 to TRBJ1-1; D possibly corresponds to TRBD1 (6 bases). The V gene lost 2 bases and the J gene lost 7 bases, with 11 bases spanning the gap. In germline, CDR1 is MNHEY, CDR2 SVGAGI. The CDR3 totals 13 residues. CDR3 bases: TGTGCCAGCAGTTACAACAGGGAGCGTGAAGCTTTCTTT. It encodes CASSYNREREAFF.

This chain uses TRBV30 with TRBJ2-6; TRBD1 matches at 7 bases. The V gene end was trimmed by 0 bases and the J gene end by 2 bases; junction bases not matched to a gene: 19. The germline CDR1 and CDR2 sequences are GTSNPN and SVGIG (reference sequence). The CDR3 contains 21 residues. CDR3 loop: CAWSVFSAEPGGRPGANVLTF. The CDR3, as DNA: TGTGCCTGGAGTGTTTTCTCGGCCGAACCAGGGGGACGTCCTGGGGCCAACGTCCTGACTTTC.